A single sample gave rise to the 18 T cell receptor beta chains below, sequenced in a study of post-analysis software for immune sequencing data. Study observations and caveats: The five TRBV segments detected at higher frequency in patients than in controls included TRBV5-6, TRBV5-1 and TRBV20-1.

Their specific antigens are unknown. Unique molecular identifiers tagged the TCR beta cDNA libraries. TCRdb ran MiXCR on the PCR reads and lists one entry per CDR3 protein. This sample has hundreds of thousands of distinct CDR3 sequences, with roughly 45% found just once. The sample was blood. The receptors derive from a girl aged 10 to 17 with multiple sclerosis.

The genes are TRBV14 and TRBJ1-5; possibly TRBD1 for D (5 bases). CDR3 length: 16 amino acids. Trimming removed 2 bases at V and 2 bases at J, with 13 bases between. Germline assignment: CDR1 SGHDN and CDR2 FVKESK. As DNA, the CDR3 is TGTGCCAGCAGCCAAACCGGGACGGGGGGCAATCAGCCCCAGCATTTT. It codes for CASSQTGTGGNQPQHF.

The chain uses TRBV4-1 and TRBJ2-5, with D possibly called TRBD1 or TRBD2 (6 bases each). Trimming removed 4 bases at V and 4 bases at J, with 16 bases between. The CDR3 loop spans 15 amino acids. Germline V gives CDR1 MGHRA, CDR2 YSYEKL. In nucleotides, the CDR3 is TGCGCCAGCAGCCGTTTAGGGGGGAGAGGAGAGACCCAGTACTTC. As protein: CASSRLGGRGETQYF.

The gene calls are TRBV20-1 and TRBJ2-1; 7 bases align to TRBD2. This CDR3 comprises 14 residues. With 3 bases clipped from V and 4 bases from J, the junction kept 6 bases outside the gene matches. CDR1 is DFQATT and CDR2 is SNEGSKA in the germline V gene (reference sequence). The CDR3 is CSARGGEQYNEQFF. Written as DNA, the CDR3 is TGCAGTGCTAGGGGAGGGGAACAATACAATGAGCAGTTCTTC.

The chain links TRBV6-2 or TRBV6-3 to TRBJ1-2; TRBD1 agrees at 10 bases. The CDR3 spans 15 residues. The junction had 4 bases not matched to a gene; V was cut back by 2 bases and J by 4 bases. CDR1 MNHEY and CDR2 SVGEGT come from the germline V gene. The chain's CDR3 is CASSYGQGEAYGYTF. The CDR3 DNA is TGTGCCAGCAGTTACGGACAGGGGGAAGCCTATGGCTACACCTTC.

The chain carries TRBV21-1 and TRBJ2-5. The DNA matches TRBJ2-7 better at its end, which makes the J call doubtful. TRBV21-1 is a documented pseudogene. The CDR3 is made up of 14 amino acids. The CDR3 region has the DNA TGTGCCAGCAGCATGCCTAGAAGCTCCGTCGAGCAGTACTTC. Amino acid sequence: CASSMPRSSVEQYF.

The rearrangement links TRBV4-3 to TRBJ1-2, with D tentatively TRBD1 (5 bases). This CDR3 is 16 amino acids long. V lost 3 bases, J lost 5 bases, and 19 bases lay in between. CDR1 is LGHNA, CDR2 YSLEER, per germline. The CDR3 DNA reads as TGCGCCAGCAGCCATGAGGATTTGGGGCAACGGTATGGCTACACCTTC. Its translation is CASSHEDLGQRYGYTF.

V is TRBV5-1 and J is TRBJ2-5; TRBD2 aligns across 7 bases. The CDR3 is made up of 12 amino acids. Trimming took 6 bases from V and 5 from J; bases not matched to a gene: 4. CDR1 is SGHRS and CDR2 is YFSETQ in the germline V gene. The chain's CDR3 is CASTRERETQYF. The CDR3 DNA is TGCGCCAGCACGCGGGAGAGGGAGACCCAGTACTTC.

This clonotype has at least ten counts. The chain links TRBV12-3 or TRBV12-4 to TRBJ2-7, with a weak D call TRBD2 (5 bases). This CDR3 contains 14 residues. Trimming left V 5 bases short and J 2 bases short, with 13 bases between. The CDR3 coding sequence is TGTGCCAGCAGTCCCTGGACTTTTCCCTACGAGCAGTACTTC. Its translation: CASSPWTFPYEQYF.

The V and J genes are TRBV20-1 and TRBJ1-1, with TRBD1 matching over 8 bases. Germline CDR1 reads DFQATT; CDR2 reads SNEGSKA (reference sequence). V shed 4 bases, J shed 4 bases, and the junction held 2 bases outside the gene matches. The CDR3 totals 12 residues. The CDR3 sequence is CSAKTGGTEAFF. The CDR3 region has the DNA TGCAGTGCTAAAACAGGGGGCACTGAAGCTTTCTTT.

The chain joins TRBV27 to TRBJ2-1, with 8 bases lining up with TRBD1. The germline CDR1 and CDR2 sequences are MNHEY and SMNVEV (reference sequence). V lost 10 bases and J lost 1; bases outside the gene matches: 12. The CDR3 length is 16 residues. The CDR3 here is CATQGDRRVSYNEQFF. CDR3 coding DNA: TGTGCCACACAGGGGGACAGGAGGGTTTCCTACAATGAGCAGTTCTTC.

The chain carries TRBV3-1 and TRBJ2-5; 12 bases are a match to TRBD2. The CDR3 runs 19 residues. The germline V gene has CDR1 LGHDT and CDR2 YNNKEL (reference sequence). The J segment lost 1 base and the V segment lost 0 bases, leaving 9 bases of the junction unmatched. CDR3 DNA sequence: TGTGCCAGCAGCCAAGATCAACATTGGACTAGCGGGACCCAAGAGACCCAGTACTTC. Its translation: CASSQDQHWTSGTQETQYF.

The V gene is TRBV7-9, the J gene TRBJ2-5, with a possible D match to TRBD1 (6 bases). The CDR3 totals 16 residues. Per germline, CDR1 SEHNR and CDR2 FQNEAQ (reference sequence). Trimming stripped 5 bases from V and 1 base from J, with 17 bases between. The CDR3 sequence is CASSLEMVRGQETQYF. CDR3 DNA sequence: TGTGCCAGCAGCCTAGAAATGGTCAGGGGCCAAGAGACCCAGTACTTC.

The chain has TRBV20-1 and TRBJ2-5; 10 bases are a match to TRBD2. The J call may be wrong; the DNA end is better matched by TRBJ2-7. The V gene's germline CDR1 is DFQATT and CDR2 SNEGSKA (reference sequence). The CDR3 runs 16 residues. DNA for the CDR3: TGCAGTGCTAGACCCCAGACTAGCGGGTATACCTACGAGCAGTACTTC. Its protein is CSARPQTSGYTYEQYF.

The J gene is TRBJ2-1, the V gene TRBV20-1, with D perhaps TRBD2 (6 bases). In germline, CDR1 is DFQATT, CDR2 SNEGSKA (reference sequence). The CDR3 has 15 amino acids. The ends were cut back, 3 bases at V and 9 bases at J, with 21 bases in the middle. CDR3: CSASGDSYHEGEQFF. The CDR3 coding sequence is TGCAGTGCTAGTGGGGACTCATACCATGAGGGTGAGCAGTTCTTC.

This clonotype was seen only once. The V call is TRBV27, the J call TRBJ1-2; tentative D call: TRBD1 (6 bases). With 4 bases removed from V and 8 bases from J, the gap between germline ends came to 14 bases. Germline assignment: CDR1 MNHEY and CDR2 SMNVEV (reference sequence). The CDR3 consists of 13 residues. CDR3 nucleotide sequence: TGTGCCAGCAGTTGGCGGGGGCCGTTAGGCTACACCTTC. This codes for CASSWRGPLGYTF.

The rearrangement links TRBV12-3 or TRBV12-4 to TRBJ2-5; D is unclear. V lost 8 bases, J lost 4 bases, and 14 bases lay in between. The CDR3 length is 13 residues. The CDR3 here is CASGKRRSETQYF. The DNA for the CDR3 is TGTGCCAGCGGAAAAAGGCGGTCAGAGACCCAGTACTTC.

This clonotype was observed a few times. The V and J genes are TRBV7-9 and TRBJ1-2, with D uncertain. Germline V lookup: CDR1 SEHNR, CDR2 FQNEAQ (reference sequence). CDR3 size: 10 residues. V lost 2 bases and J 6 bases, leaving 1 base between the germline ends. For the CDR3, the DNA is TGTGCCAGCAGCTTAAATGGCTACACCTTC. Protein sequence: CASSLNGYTF.

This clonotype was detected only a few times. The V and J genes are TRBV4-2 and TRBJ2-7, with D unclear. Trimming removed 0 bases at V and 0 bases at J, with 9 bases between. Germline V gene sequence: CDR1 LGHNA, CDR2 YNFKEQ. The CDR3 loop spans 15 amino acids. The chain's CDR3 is CASSQDNANSYEQYF. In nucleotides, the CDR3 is TGTGCCAGCAGCCAAGATAACGCCAACTCCTACGAGCAGTACTTC.